The present T cell receptor (beta chain) was sequenced within a study of control samples from healthy donors and cancer patients. A single count supports this clone. Germline CDR1 reads MNHEY; CDR2 reads SMNVEV (reference sequence). With 1 base removed from V and 6 bases from J, the gap between germline ends came to 7 bases. This CDR3 contains 13 residues. Clones were read by immunoSEQ multiplex PCR, and TCRdb kept only the in-frame ones, dropping some. The table shows about 39,000 clones, with about 83% occurring only once. The sequencing sample was made of PBMCs. The chain carries TRBV27 and TRBJ1-5; D uncertain. This clonotype originated in a woman aged 55 to 70 with lung cancer. Written as DNA, the CDR3 is TGTGCCAGCAGTTTATGGGCAAGTCAGCCCCAGCATTTT. It yields the protein CASSLWASQPQHF.